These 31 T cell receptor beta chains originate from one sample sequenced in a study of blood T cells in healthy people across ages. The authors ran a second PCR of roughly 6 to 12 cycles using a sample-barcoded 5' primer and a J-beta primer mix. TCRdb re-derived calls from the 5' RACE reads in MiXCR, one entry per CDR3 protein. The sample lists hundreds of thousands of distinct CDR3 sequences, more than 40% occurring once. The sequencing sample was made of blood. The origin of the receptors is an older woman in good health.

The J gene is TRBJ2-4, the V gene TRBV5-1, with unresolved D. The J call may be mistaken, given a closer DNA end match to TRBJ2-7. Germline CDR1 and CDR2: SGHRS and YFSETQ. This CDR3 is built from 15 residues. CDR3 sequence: CASSEDDSGIDEQYF. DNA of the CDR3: TGCGCCAGCAGCGAGGACGACTCAGGAATCGACGAGCAGTACTTC.

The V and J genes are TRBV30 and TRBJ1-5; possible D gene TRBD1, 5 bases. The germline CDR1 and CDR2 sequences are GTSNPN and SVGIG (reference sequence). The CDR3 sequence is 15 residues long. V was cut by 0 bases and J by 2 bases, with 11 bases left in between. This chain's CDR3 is CAWSVGGGGNQPQHF. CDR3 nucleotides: TGTGCCTGGAGTGTTGGGGGAGGCGGCAATCAGCCCCAGCATTTT.

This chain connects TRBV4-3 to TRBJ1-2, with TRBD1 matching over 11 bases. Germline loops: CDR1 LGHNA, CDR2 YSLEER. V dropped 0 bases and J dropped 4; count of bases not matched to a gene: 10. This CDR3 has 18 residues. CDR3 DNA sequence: TGCGCCAGCAGCCAAGATATTTCGGGACAGGGGGTCGGCTATGGCTACACCTTC. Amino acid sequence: CASSQDISGQGVGYGYTF.

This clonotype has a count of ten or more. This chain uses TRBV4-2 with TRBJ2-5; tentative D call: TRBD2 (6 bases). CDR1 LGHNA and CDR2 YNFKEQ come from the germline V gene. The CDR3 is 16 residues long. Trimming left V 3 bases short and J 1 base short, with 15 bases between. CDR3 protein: CASSHGVGLTQETQYF. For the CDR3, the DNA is TGTGCCAGCAGCCACGGGGTAGGACTAACCCAAGAGACCCAGTACTTC.

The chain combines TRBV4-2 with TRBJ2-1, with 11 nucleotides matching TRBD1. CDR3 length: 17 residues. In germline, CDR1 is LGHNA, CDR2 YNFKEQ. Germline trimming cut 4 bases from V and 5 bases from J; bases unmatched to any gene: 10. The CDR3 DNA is TGTGCCAGCAGCCTAGAACCCGGACAGGGGGCAAACAATGAGCAGTTCTTC. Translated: CASSLEPGQGANNEQFF.

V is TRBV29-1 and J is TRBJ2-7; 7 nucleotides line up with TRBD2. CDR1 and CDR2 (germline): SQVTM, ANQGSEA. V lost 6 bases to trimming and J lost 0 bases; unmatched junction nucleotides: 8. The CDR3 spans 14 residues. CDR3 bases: TGCAGCGTCGAGCGGGACCCAAACTCCTACGAGCAGTACTTC. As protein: CSVERDPNSYEQYF.

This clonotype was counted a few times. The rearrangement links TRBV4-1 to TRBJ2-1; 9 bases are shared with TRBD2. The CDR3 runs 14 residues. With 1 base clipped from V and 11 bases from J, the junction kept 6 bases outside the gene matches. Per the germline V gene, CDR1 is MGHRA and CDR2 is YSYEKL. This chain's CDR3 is CASSQVSSGSQQFF. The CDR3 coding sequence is TGCGCCAGCAGCCAAGTGAGTAGCGGGAGTCAGCAGTTCTTC.

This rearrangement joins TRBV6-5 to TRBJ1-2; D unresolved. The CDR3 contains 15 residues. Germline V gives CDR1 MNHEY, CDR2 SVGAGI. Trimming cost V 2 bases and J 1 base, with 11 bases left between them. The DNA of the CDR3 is TGTGCCAGCAGTTACCGGCGGGAGCATAACTATGGCTACACCTTC. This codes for CASSYRREHNYGYTF.

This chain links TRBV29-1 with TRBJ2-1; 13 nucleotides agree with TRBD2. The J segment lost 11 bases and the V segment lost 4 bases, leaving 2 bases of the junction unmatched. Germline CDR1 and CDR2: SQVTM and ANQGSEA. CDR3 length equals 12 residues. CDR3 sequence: CSVGTSGSQQFF. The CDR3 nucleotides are TGCAGCGTTGGGACTAGCGGGAGCCAGCAGTTCTTC.

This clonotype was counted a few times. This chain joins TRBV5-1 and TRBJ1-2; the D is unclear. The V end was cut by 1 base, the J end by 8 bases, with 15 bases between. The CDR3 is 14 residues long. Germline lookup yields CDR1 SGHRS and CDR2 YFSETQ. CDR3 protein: CASSLTPTSGGYTF. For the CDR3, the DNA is TGCGCCAGCAGCTTGACACCGACCTCCGGGGGCTACACCTTC.

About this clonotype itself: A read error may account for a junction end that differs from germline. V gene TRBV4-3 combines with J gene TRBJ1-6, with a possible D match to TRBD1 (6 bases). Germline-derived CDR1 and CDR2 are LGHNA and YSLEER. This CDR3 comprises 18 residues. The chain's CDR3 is CASSQELVDRHYNSPLHF. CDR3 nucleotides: TGCGCCAGCAGCCAAGAGCTTGTTGACAGGCACTATAATTCGCCCCTCCACTTT.

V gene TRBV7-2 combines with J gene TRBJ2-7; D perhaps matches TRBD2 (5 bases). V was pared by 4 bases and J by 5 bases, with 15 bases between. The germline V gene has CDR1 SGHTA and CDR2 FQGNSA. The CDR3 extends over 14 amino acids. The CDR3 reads CASSSDFSTDEQYF. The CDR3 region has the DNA TGTGCCAGCAGCTCGGACTTCAGCACGGACGAGCAGTACTTC.

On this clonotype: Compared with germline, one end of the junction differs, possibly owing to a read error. CDR3 coding DNA: TGCGCCTGCAGCTTGGGGCCGGACCGGGACACTAAAGCTTTCTTT. This gives the protein CACSLGPDRDTKAFF. The chain recombines TRBV5-1 with TRBJ1-1; maybe TRBD1 (6 bases). Germline assignment: CDR1 SGHRS and CDR2 YFSETQ. The CDR3 length is 15 residues.

CDR3 nucleotide sequence: TGTGCCAGCAGCCAAGGAGACACAGGCGGCCTTAATGGCTACACCTTC. It specifies CASSQGDTGGLNGYTF. J is TRBJ1-2 and V is TRBV4-2; tentatively, D is TRBD1 (5 bases). V lost 1 base to trimming and J lost 6 bases, with 18 bases between them. CDR3 length: 16 residues. CDR1 is LGHNA and CDR2 is YNFKEQ in the germline V gene.

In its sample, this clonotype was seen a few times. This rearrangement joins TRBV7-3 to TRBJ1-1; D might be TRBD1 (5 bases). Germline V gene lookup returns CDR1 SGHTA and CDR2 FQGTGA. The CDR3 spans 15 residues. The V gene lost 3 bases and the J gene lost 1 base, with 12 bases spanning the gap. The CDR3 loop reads CASSFGGGSNTEAFF. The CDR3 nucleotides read TGTGCCAGCAGCTTTGGGGGAGGGTCGAACACTGAAGCTTTCTTT. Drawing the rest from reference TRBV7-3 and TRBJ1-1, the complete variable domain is GAGVSQTPSNKVTEKGKYVELRCDPISGHTALYWYRQSLGQGPEFLIYFQGTGAADDSGLPNDRFFAVRPEGSVSTLKIQRTERGDSAVYLCASSFGGGSNTEAFFGQGTRLTVV.

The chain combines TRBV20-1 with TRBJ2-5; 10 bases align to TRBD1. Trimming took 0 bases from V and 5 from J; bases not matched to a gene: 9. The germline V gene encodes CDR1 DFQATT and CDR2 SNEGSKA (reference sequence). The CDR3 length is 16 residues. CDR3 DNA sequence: TGCAGTGCTAGAGACCCCCGACGACAGGGGGCCGAGACCCAGTACTTC. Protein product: CSARDPRRQGAETQYF.

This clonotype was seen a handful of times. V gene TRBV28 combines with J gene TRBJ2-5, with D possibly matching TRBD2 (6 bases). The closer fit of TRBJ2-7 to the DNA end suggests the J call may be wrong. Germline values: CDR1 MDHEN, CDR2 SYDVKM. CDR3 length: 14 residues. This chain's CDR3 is CASSYSGLLLEQYF. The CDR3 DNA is TGTGCCAGCAGTTACTCGGGACTGCTACTCGAGCAGTACTTC.

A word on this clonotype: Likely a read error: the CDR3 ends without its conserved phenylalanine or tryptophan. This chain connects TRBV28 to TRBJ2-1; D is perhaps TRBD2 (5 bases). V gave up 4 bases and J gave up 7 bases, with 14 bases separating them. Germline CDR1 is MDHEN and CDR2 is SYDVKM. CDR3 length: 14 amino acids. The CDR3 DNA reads TGTGCCAGCAGTTCCGGACTCAGGCGGAATGAGCAGTTCTTA. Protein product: CASSSGLRRNEQFL.

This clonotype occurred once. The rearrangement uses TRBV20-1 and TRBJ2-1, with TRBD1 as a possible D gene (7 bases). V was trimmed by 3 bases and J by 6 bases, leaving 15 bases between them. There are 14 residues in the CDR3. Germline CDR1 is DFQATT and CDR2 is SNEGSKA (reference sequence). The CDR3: CSARNPRGANEQFF. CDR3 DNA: TGCAGTGCTAGGAATCCCAGGGGGGCCAATGAGCAGTTCTTC.

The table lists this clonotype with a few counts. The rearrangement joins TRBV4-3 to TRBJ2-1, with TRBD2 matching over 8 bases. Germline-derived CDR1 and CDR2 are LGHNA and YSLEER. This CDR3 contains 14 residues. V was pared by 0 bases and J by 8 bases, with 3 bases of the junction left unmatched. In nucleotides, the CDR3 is TGCGCCAGCAGCCAAGACGGGAGGGCGTATGAGCAGTTCTTC. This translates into CASSQDGRAYEQFF.

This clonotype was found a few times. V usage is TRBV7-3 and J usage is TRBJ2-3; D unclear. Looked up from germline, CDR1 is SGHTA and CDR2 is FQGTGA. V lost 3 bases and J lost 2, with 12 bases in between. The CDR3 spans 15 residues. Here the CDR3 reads CASSLGTFDTDTQYF. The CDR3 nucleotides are TGTGCCAGCAGCTTGGGAACCTTTGACACAGATACGCAGTATTTT.

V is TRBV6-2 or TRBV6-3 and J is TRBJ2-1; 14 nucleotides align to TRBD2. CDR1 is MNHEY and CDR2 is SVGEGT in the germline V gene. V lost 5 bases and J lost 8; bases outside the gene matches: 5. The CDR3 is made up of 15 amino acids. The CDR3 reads CASSPGTSGGYEQFF. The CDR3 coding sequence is TGTGCCAGCAGTCCCGGGACTAGCGGGGGTTATGAGCAGTTCTTC.

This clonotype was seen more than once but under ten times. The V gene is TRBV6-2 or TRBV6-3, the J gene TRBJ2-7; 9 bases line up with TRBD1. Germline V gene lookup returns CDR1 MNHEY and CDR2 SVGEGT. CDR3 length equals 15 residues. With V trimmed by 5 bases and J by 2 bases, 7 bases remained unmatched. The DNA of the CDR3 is TGTGCCAGCAGTGGCGGGACAGGGAGTCCCTACGAGCAGTACTTC. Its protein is CASSGGTGSPYEQYF.

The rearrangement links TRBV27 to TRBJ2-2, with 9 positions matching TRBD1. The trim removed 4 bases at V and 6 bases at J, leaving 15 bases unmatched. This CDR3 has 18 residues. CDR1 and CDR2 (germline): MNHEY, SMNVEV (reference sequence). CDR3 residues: CASSSLVPGQGQAGELFF. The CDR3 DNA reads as TGTGCCAGCAGTTCTCTAGTCCCGGGACAGGGCCAAGCCGGGGAGCTGTTTTTT.

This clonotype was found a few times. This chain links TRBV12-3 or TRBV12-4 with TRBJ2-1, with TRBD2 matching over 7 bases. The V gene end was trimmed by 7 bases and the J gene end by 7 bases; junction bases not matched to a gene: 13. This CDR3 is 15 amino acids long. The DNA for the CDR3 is TGTGCCAGCACCCTGGTGGGGGGGTCGCAGAATGAGCAGTTCTTC. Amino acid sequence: CASTLVGGSQNEQFF.

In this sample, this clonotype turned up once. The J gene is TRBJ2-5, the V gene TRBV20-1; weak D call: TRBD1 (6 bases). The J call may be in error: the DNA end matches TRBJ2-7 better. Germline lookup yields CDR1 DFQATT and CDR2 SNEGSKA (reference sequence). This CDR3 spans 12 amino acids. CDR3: CSADSQGYEQYF. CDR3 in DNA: TGCAGTGCTGATTCACAGGGCTACGAGCAGTACTTC.

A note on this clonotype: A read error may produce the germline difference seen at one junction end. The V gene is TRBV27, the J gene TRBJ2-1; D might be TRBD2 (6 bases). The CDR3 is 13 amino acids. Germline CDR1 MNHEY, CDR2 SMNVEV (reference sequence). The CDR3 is CASSPRLVYDQFF. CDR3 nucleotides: TGTGCCAGCAGTCCCCGACTAGTGTATGATCAGTTCTTC.

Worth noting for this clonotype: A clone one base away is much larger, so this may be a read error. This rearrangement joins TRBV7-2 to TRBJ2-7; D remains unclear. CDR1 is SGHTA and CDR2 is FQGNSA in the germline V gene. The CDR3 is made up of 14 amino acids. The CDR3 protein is CASSLAHGSCEQYF. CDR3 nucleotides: TGTGCCAGCAGCTTAGCCCACGGATCCTGCGAGCAGTACTTC. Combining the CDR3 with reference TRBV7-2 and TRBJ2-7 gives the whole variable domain GAGVSQSPSNKVTEKGKDVELRCDPISGHTALYWYRQSLGQGLEFLIYFQGNSAPDKSGLPSDRFSAERTGGSVSTLTIQRTQQEDSAVYLCASSLAHGSCEQYFGPGTRLTVT.

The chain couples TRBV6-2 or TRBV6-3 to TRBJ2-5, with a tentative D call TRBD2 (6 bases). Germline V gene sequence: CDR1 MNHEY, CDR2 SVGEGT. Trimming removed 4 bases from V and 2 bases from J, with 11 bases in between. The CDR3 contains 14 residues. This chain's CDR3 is CASSSDYFQETQYF. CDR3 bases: TGTGCCAGCAGTTCGGACTATTTTCAAGAGACCCAGTACTTC.

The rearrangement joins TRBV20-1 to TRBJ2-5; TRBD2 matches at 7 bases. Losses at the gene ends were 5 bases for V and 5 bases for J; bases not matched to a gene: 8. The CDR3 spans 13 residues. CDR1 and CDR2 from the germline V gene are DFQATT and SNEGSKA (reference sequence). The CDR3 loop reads CSAEERGGETQYF. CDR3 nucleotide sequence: TGCAGTGCTGAGGAGCGGGGCGGGGAGACCCAGTACTTC.

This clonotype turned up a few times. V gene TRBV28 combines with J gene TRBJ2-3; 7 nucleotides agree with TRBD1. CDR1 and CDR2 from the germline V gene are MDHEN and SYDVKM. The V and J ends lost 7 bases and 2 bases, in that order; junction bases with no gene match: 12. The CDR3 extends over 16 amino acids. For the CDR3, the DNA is TGTGCCAGCAATCAACAGGGGCGAGGAAACACAGATACGCAGTATTTT. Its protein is CASNQQGRGNTDTQYF.